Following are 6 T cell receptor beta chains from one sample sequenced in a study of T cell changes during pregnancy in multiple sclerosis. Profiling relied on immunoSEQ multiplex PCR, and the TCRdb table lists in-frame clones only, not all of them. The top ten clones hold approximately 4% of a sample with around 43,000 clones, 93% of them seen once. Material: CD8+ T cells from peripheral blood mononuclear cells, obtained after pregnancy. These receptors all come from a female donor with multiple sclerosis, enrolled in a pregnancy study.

This CDR3 reads CASSLPGGEETQYF. The CDR3 nucleotides read TGTGCCAGCAGCCTCCCGGGGGGAGAAGAGACCCAGTACTTC. The chain joins TRBV7-2 to TRBJ2-5; TRBD2 matches at 7 bases. After removal of 5 bases from V and 3 bases from J, the junction contained 6 bases not matched to a gene. This CDR3 is built from 14 residues. Germline CDR1 is SGHTA and CDR2 is FQGNSA.

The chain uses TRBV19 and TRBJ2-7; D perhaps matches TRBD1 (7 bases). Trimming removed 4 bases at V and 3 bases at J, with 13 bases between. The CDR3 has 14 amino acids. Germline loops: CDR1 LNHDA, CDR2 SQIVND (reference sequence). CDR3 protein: CASSTGGDSYEQYF. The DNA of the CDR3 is TGTGCCAGTAGTACTGGAGGGGACAGCTACGAGCAGTACTTC.

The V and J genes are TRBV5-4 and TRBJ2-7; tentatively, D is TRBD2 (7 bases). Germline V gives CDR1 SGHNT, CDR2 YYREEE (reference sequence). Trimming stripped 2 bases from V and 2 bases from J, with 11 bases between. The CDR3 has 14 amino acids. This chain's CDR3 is CASSFGGGAYEQYF. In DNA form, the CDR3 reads TGTGCCAGCAGCTTTGGGGGGGGCGCCTACGAGCAGTACTTC.

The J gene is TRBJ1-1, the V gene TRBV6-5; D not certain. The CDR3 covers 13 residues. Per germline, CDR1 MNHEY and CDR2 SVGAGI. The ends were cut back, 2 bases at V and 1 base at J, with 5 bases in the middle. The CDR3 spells CASSYPGNTEAFF. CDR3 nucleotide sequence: TGTGCCAGCAGTTACCCGGGGAACACTGAAGCTTTCTTT.

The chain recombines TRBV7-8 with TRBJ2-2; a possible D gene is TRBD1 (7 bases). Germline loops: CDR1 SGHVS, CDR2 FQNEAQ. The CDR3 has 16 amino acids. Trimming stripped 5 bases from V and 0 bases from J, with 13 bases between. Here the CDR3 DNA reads TGTGCCAGCAGCCCCGGAGGGGGCCCGAACACCGGGGAGCTGTTTTTT. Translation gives CASSPGGGPNTGELFF.

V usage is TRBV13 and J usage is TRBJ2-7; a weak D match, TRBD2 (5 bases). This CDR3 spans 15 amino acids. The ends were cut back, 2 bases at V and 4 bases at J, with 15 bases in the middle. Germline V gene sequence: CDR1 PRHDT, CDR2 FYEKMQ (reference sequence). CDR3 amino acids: CASSLRRTPIYEQYF. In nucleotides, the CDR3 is TGTGCCAGCAGCTTACGGCGGACTCCTATTTACGAGCAGTACTTC.